What follows is one T cell receptor beta chain and its context. CDR1 and CDR2 (germline): MNHEY, SMNVEV (reference sequence). Deletions cut 4 bases from V and 6 bases from J, with 10 bases between. The CDR3 consists of 13 residues. This table comes from immunoSEQ multiplex PCR, and its TCRdb copy is limited to in-frame clones, with some not included. This sample has about 79,000 clones, with roughly 93% found just once. This entry is derived from a study of control samples from healthy donors and cancer patients. The chain carries TRBV27 and TRBJ1-5; a weak D match, TRBD1 (5 bases). This TCR was recovered from a woman between 40 and 50 years old with lung cancer. Sequenced input: PBMCs. The CDR3 region is CASSWDRGQPQHF. The CDR3 bases are TGTGCCAGCAGTTGGGACCGGGGTCAGCCCCAGCATTTT.